This paragraph reports one T cell receptor beta chain. Antigen specificity is unknown. A read error may account for a junction end that differs from germline. The V gene's germline CDR1 is SEHNR and CDR2 FQNEAQ (reference sequence). This CDR3 has 11 amino acids. This sample is drawn from a study of cytomegalovirus exposure and HLA in healthy donors. Primers for the PCR totalled 60 Vbeta and 13 Jbeta. Here immunoSEQ multiplex PCR was the method, and the copy in TCRdb shows in-frame clones only, minus some. This table has roughly 100,000 clones, around 72% appearing once. General study findings and limits: Most TCR beta V segments were productive about 87% or about 30% of the time in an earlier analysis.

The chain combines TRBV7-9 with TRBJ2-7; no firm D call. The source of this sequence is a male donor in good health and CMV-seronegative. The sequenced sample consisted of PBMCs. In DNA, the CDR3 is TGTTCCAGCAGCTTAACGAGGGAGCAGTACTTC. Its protein product is CSSSLTREQYF.